The clone carrying this T cell receptor beta chain has at least ten counts. Its antigen is not identified. TCRdb reprocessed the 5' RACE reads via MiXCR and lists one record per CDR3 protein. The sample holds about 300,000 distinct CDR3 sequences, 15% to 20% seen once. Trimming took 5 bases from V and 8 from J, leaving 19 bases between them. The CDR3 loop spans 15 amino acids. Germline V CDR1 and CDR2: MGHDK, SYGVNS. This entry comes from a study of T-cell memory formation after mild COVID-19. Across the whole study: TCR clusters showed largely donor specificity. General study points: Detection of some responders pre-infection suggested pre-existing cross-reactive memory T cells participated. The study found contracting CD4+ clones mainly in CM and EM and contracting CD8+ clones in EMRA.

The clonotype was recovered from a man younger than 35 who had mild COVID-19 (a few samples of this study predate the infection). Cell type and time point are not known. The chain employs TRBV25-1 and TRBJ2-1; D gene unclear. Sequences were obtained from PBMCs or a T cell subset sorted from them (not recorded which). CDR3 in DNA: TGTGCCAGCAGTATGAGACTTACCCCGGCGGATGAGCAGTTCTTC. Translating it yields CASSMRLTPADEQFF.